The clone carrying this TCR beta chain was observed many times. Its antigen is still unknown. This record belongs to a study of spatial heterogeneity in lung cancer. Study-wide context: Detection consistently captured more beta-chain sequences than alpha-chain sequences. Findings and limits, study-wide: TCRs found ubiquitously expanded in tumor appeared in blood more at resection than at follow-up.

As for time point: sample taken at primary tumor resection. Unsorted whole RNA from tumor, nontumor lung or frozen PBMC underwent sequencing. Patients with untreated early-stage non-small cell lung cancer, numbering 72, were the donors. A unique molecular identifier was carried by every single TCR cDNA molecule. TCRdb re-analysed the 5' RACE reads in MiXCR, keeping a single row per CDR3 protein. There are some 20,000 distinct CDR3 sequences in the sample; under 4% occur only once, and 29% lies in the top ten. The TCR originated in a female donor with early-stage non-small cell lung cancer. Sequencing used PBMCs, obtained at surgery.

This CDR3 is CAWSQEILRLAFF. The CDR3 region has the DNA TGTGCCTGGAGCCAAGAGATACTAAGGCTAGCTTTCTTT. The J gene is TRBJ1-1, the V gene TRBV30; D unresolved. The CDR3 covers 13 residues. Germline CDR1 is GTSNPN and CDR2 is SVGIG (reference sequence). Trimming stripped 3 bases from V and 10 bases from J, with 18 bases between.